This T cell receptor (beta chain) appears in the sequencing data of a study of naive and memory T cell subsets. General study results and limits: Clonotypes here are unpaired alpha or beta chain sequences. Naive and memory repertoire findings lacked a ground truth for validation.

Separate alpha and beta amplification began at the second PCR step. Both TRBC1 and TRBC2 were covered by a beta constant-region primer of two equimolar oligonucleotides. TCRdb reanalysed the UMI-ligation and nested PCR reads using MiXCR and keeps one entry per CDR3 protein. The table has tens of thousands of distinct CDR3 sequences, around 12% seen once. The CDR3 loop spans 13 amino acids. Trimming cost V 5 bases and J 7 bases, with 15 bases left between them. The germline gives CDR1 SGHTA, CDR2 FQGNSA. The table lists this clonotype with a few counts. The antigen is not known. The sequencing sample was made of central memory CD4+ T cells from blood. This chain links TRBV7-2 with TRBJ2-7, with D possibly being TRBD1 (6 bases). The source of this sequence is a human donor in good health. CDR3 residues: CASSTYTGLEQYF. In nucleotides, the CDR3 is TGTGCCAGCAGCACTTATACAGGGCTAGAGCAGTACTTC. The variable domain in full, with the rest retrieved from reference TRBV7-2 and TRBJ2-7, is GAGVSQSPSNKVTEKGKDVELRCDPISGHTALYWYRQSLGQGLEFLIYFQGNSAPDKSGLPSDRFSAERTGGSVSTLTIQRTQQEDSAVYLCASSTYTGLEQYFGPGTRLTVT.